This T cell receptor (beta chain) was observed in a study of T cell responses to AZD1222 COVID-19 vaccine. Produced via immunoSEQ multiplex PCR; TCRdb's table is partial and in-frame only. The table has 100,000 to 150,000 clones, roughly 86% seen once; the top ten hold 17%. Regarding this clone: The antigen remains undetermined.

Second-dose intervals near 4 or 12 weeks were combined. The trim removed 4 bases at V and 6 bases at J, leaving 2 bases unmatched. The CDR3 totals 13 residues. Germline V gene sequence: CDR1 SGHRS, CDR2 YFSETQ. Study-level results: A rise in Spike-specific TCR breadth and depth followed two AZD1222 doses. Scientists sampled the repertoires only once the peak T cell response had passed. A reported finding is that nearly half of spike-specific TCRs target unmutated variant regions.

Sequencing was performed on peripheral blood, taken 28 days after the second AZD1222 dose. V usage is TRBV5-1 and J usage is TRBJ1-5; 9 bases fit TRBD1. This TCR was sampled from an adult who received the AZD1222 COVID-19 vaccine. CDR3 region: CASSRTGAQPQHF. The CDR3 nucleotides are TGCGCCAGCAGCAGGACAGGGGCTCAGCCCCAGCATTTT.